Reported below is one TCR beta chain. Its antigen is unidentified. TCRdb redid the calling of the 5' RACE reads with MiXCR, one entry per CDR3 protein. Among hundreds of thousands of distinct CDR3 sequences listed, about 5.2% were seen once. This specimen belongs to a study of T cells after yellow fever vaccination. Overall study findings and caveats: The presence of abundant clonotypes contaminating from the bulk population was possible in FACS-sorted repertoires. Although the secondary response was weaker, it peaked faster, at day 5 versus 15. Booster samples showed a return of most primary-vaccination clones (about 97% CD4, over 70% CD8).

V dropped 3 bases and J dropped 2 bases, with 11 bases sitting between them. This CDR3 spans 14 amino acids. The sequenced sample was CD4+ T cells sorted from PBMCs, obtained on the day of the yellow fever booster vaccination. This TCR was sampled from a man between 18 and 35 years old who received the YFV17D yellow fever vaccine. The rearrangement links TRBV12-3 or TRBV12-4 to TRBJ2-7; D ambiguous. DNA of the CDR3: TGTGCCAGCAGTTTTGGGCTCCGCGCCTACGAGCAGTACTTC. Amino acid sequence: CASSFGLRAYEQYF.